Listed below are T cell receptor beta chains from one sample, sequenced in a study of spatial heterogeneity in lung cancer. Each CDR3 protein gets one entry after TCRdb re-called the 5' RACE reads with MiXCR. The table records tens of thousands of distinct CDR3 sequences, less than 9% of them present only once. The sequences come from PBMCs, collected at surgery. Receptor source: a female donor with early-stage non-small cell lung cancer. CDR3s include the opening cysteine and the closing phenylalanine or tryptophan. D genes are given only for firm matches. Only part of the rows carry a size: once, few, many, or a class if the clone is expanded.

>13|-|TRBJ1-1|TRBV10-3|TRBD1
TGTGCCACCTCACAGGGACAGGAATCTGAAGCTTTCTTT
CATSQGQESEAFF
>13|few|TRBJ2-3|TRBV20-1|TRBD1
TGCAGTGTCCCGGGACAGGTGGGGGATACGCAGTATTTT
CSVPGQVGDTQYF
>14|many|TRBJ2-5|TRBV2|TRBD2
TGTGCCAGCAGTTTTCGCGGGGGACAAGAGACCCAGTACTTC
CASSFRGGQETQYF
>12|many|TRBJ2-3|TRBV9|-
TGTGCCAGCAGCGGGTCGGCGGAGACGCAGTATTTT
CASSGSAETQYF
>15|few|TRBJ1-5|TRBV6-1|-
TGTGCCAGCAGGGACGCCGGGGGGGGCAATCAGCCCCAGCATTTT
CASRDAGGGNQPQHF
>14|many|TRBJ2-7|TRBV29-1|TRBD1
TGCAGCGTTGAAGGAGGACAGGCCACCTACGAGCAGTACTTC
CSVEGGQATYEQYF
>15|few|TRBJ2-5|TRBV5-1|-
TGCGCCAGCAGCTTAAATGGACATCTACAAGAGACCCAGTACTTC
CASSLNGHLQETQYF
>16|-|TRBJ2-2|TRBV7-2|TRBD2
TGTGCCAGCAGCCCTACCGGGACTAGGGCATCCGGGGAGCTGTTTTTT
CASSPTGTRASGELFF
>16|many|TRBJ1-5|TRBV9|-
TGTGCCAGCCTTAGAGGGGCGCTGGGACCAAATCAGCCCCAGCATTTT
CASLRGALGPNQPQHF
>16|many|TRBJ2-7|TRBV28|TRBD1
TGTGCCAGCAGTTTATGGGGACAGGGGTTTTCCTACGAGCAGTACTTC
CASSLWGQGFSYEQYF
>15|many|TRBJ2-2|TRBV11-1|-
TGTGCCAGCAGCCTCCTGAACCAAAATACCGGGGAGCTGTTTTTT
CASSLLNQNTGELFF
>13|-|TRBJ1-2|TRBV29-1|TRBD1
TGCAGCGGCAGACAGGGGGCGAACTATGGCTACACCTTC
CSGRQGANYGYTF
>13|many|TRBJ2-7|TRBV20-1|-
TGCAGTGCCGAGGGGCCTCTAAACTACGAGCAGTACTTC
CSAEGPLNYEQYF
>12|many|TRBJ2-7|TRBV7-2|-
TGTGCCAGCAGCTTAGCTCGACGCGAGCAGTACTTC
CASSLARREQYF
>12|few|TRBJ2-7|TRBV5-5|-
TGTGCCAGCAGCATGTGGAGGGACGAGCAGTACTTC
CASSMWRDEQYF
>14|many|TRBJ1-1|TRBV5-1|-
TGCGCCAGCAGCCCGGGACTCCCCGGGGCTGAAGCTTTCTTT
CASSPGLPGAEAFF
>13|-|TRBJ1-2|TRBV6-5|-
TGTGCCAGCAGATTACAGGGAGGACGTGGCTACACCTTC
CASRLQGGRGYTF
>18|few|TRBJ2-5|TRBV7-2|TRBD2
TGTGCCAGCAGCCGCTCCGGGACTAGCGGGGGATTTAAAGAGACCCAGTACTTC
CASSRSGTSGGFKETQYF
>13|few|TRBJ1-1|TRBV19|TRBD1
TGTGCCAGTACCAAACAGGGGTTCACTGAAGCTTTCTTT
CASTKQGFTEAFF
>12|many|TRBJ2-1|TRBV7-9|-
TGTGCCAGCAGTCCTATAGGCGATGAGCAGTTCTTC
CASSPIGDEQFF
>16|many|TRBJ2-2|TRBV28|-
TGTGCCAGCAGTTTATCGCGGGGCCTATACACCGGGGAGCTGTTTTTT
CASSLSRGLYTGELFF
>12|many|TRBJ2-7|TRBV29-1|-
TGCAGCGTTGAAGAGCTGGGGTACGAGCAGTACTTC
CSVEELGYEQYF
>13|few|TRBJ1-2|TRBV15|-
TGTGCCACCAGCACAGAGGCGGGAGGGGACTACACCTTC
CATSTEAGGDYTF
>18|many|TRBJ2-1|TRBV5-6|TRBD2
TGTGCCAGCAGCTTTAAGGTCCGGGAGGGTTACTCCTACAATGAGCAGTTCTTC
CASSFKVREGYSYNEQFF
>13|many|TRBJ2-7|TRBV29-1|-
TGCAGCGTTGATGGCCGCCACGGGGACGAGCAGTACTTC
CSVDGRHGDEQYF
>15|many|TRBJ2-1|TRBV18|TRBD2
TGTGCCAGCTCACGGGGACTAGCGGGTGACAATGAGCAGTTCTTC
CASSRGLAGDNEQFF
>13|-|TRBJ2-1|TRBV4-2|TRBD1
TGTGCCAGCAGCCAAAGACAGGGCTATGAGCAGTTCTTC
CASSQRQGYEQFF
>14|-|TRBJ1-1|TRBV7-9|TRBD1
TGTGCCAGCAGCTTAGGGCAGGGGGCCACTGAAGCTTTCTTT
CASSLGQGATEAFF
>12|many|TRBJ1-4|TRBV5-1|-
TGCGCCAGCAGCTTGGCCGGGCAAAAACTGTTTTTT
CASSLAGQKLFF
>14|many|TRBJ2-7|TRBV6-2/TRBV6-3|-
TGTGCCTCACAGCGGCCTGGGGCACCCTACGAGCAGTACTTC
CASQRPGAPYEQYF
>13|-|TRBJ1-1|TRBV5-5|-
TGTGCCAGCAGCTTCCCTGGAGCCCAGGCAGCTTTCTTT
CASSFPGAQAAFF
>14|-|TRBJ2-1|TRBV9|-
TGTGCCAGCTCCTACGGGGCTGCCTACAATGAGCAGTTCTTC
CASSYGAAYNEQFF
>15|many|TRBJ2-5|TRBV2|TRBD1
TGTGCCAGCAGTGTAAGACAGGGGGTCCAGGAGACCCAGTACTTC
CASSVRQGVQETQYF
>13|-|TRBJ1-1|TRBV7-3|TRBD1
TGTGCCAGCAGCTTAACGACAGGGACTGAAGCTTTCTTT
CASSLTTGTEAFF
>15|few|TRBJ2-7|TRBV11-2|TRBD2
TGTGCCAGCAGCCGACTAGCGGGGTATAGTTACGAGCAGTACTTC
CASSRLAGYSYEQYF
>15|few|TRBJ2-7|TRBV5-1|TRBD1
TGCGCCAGCAGCTTGGGGGGACAGGATTTCGACGAGCAGTACTTC
CASSLGGQDFDEQYF
>14|few|TRBJ2-7|TRBV5-1|-
TGCGCCAGCAGTTACGGACGGGAGAGGTACGAGCAGTACTTC
CASSYGRERYEQYF
>13|few|TRBJ2-7|TRBV28|-
TGTGCCAGCAGTTTCACTCCCTCCTACGAGCAGTACTTC
CASSFTPSYEQYF
>18|many|TRBJ2-5|TRBV6-2/TRBV6-3|TRBD1
TGTGCCAGCAGTTACAGGCCGGGACAGAGTCAAGGAAAAGAGACCCAGTACTTC
CASSYRPGQSQGKETQYF